This entry describes one T cell receptor beta chain. What it binds is not known. This entry comes from a study of early T cells in non-severe SARS-CoV-2 infection. Study-wide context: Bulk RNA taken from unsorted whole blood was sequenced, leaving chains unpaired. General observations from the study: Clonotype matching in VDJdb favored anti-spike CD8 responses and did not capture private and CD4 specificities.

Unique molecular identifier tags were affixed to discrete cDNA molecules. Via MiXCR, TCRdb re-called the 5' RACE reads, giving one row per CDR3 protein. The sample shows 79,000 or so distinct CDR3 sequences, 9.5% to 15% of them seen only once. This CDR3 has 15 amino acids. The germline CDR1 and CDR2 sequences are DFQATT and SNEGSKA (reference sequence). Trimming cost V 3 bases and J 3 bases, with 17 bases left between them. Sequencing used whole blood. This receptor was obtained from an adult who was a healthcare worker with PCR-confirmed SARS-CoV-2 infection or an uninfected control (not recorded which). This chain uses TRBV20-1 with TRBJ1-1, with D possibly TRBD1 on 5 matching bases. CDR3 in DNA: TGCAGTGCTAGGGGGACTGGATATCGGGACACTGAAGCTTTCTTT. It codes for CSARGTGYRDTEAFF.